Presented here are 25 T cell receptor beta chains from one specimen sequenced in a study of shared clonotypes between healthy human individuals. Some clones are missing from TCRdb's copy, which holds only in-frame ones; the method was immunoSEQ multiplex PCR. There are around 1.9 million clones in the sample; 85% to 95% occur only once, and around 1.8% lies in the top ten. Cells designated naive CD8 were CD45RO-negative and were positively selected for CCR7, with terminally differentiated effector memory CD45RA+ cells excluded. Input material: naive CD8+ T cells from PBMCs. The receptors originated from a man between 18 and 35 years old in good health. Some clones in this sample may be carry-over from other donors' samples.

Notes on this clone: The identical CDR3 is also encoded by other nucleotide sequences in the sample. The chain uses TRBV19 and TRBJ2-2, with TRBD2 as a possible D gene (5 bases). Germline values: CDR1 LNHDA, CDR2 SQIVND (reference sequence). The germline V and J ends were trimmed by 3 bases and 5 bases, with 7 bases remaining between them. The CDR3 consists of 13 residues. The CDR3 bases are TGTGCCAGTAGTATGAGGGTGACCGGGGAGCTGTTTTTT. The encoded protein is CASSMRVTGELFF.

The chain joins TRBV10-3 to TRBJ1-3; D remains ambiguous. V lost 7 bases and J 0 bases, leaving 31 bases between the germline ends. This CDR3 contains 21 residues. Germline CDR1 is ENHRY and CDR2 is SYGVKD. The chain's CDR3 is CAITSLADGVVGSNSGNTIYF. DNA for the CDR3: TGTGCCATCACCTCCCTGGCCGACGGCGTGGTAGGGTCGAACTCTGGAAACACCATATATTTT.

This rearrangement joins TRBV6-4 to TRBJ2-7, with D tentatively TRBD1 (5 bases). Germline CDR1 and CDR2: MRHNA and SNTAGT. V was shortened by 5 bases and J by 5 bases, with 16 bases between the two germline ends. The CDR3 runs to 14 residues. The CDR3 is CASSNRLGKDEQYF. Written as DNA, the CDR3 is TGTGCCAGCAGTAACAGGTTGGGTAAGGACGAGCAGTACTTC.

The chain is built from TRBV29-1 and TRBJ2-1; no clear D gene. With 4 bases removed from V and 8 bases from J, the gap between germline ends came to 6 bases. From germline, CDR1 is SQVTM and CDR2 ANQGSEA. The CDR3 contains 10 residues. The CDR3 loop reads CSVGRDEQFF. As DNA, the CDR3 is TGCAGCGTTGGGCGAGATGAGCAGTTCTTC.

The chain joins TRBV29-1 to TRBJ2-7, with TRBD1 as a possible D gene (6 bases). V lost 3 bases and J lost 3, with 9 bases in between. The CDR3 has 12 residues. The germline gives CDR1 SQVTM, CDR2 ANQGSEA. The CDR3 loop reads CSVEGQRYEQYF. As DNA, the CDR3 is TGCAGCGTTGAGGGACAACGCTACGAGCAGTACTTC.

CDR3 residues: CASSWASVSTDTQYF. The CDR3 bases are TGTGCCAGCAGTTGGGCTAGCGTCAGTACAGATACGCAGTATTTT. The chain is built from TRBV6-6 and TRBJ2-3; possible D gene TRBD2, 6 bases. CDR1 and CDR2 (germline): MNHNY, SVGAGI (reference sequence). CDR3 size: 15 residues. Trimming shortened V by 4 bases and J by 3 bases, and 14 bases separated the two germline ends.

The genes are TRBV9 and TRBJ1-5; D is possibly TRBD1 (6 bases). With 4 bases removed from V and 3 bases from J, the gap between germline ends came to 14 bases. There are 15 residues in the CDR3. Germline CDR1 is SGDLS and CDR2 is YYNGEE. CDR3 sequence reads: CASSRQGFDNQPQHF. The CDR3 nucleotides read TGTGCCAGCAGCAGGCAGGGGTTTGACAATCAGCCCCAGCATTTT.

This chain uses TRBV5-3 with TRBJ2-6; D remains ambiguous. TRBV5-3 is an ORF for which the function is uncertain. Trimming left V 5 bases short and J 2 bases short, with 8 bases between. The CDR3 sequence is 14 residues long. The CDR3 DNA is TGTGCCAGAAGGGTGTGGCCTGGGGCCAACGTCCTGACTTTC. Translating gives CARRVWPGANVLTF.

The chain joins TRBV15 to TRBJ2-2, with D unclear. The CDR3 totals 14 residues. Germline CDR1 and CDR2: LNHNV and YYDKDF (reference sequence). V lost 3 bases and J 7 bases, leaving 12 bases between the germline ends. The CDR3 nucleotides are TGTGCCACCAGCAGTTTAGTTCTGGACGGGGAGCTGTTTTTT. This translates into CATSSLVLDGELFF.

This clone was recorded only once. The chain uses TRBV27 and TRBJ2-7; 9 nucleotides line up with TRBD1. The CDR3 extends over 14 amino acids. From germline, CDR1 is MNHEY and CDR2 SMNVEV (reference sequence). V shed 7 bases and J 7 bases; nucleotides not matched to a gene: 11. CDR3 DNA: TGTGCCAGCACCCCCGGGACAGGGAGACGGGAGCAGTACTTC. Amino acids: CASTPGTGRREQYF.

For this clone: This CDR3 is also generated by other DNA sequences in the sample. The genes are TRBV9 and TRBJ2-7, with 11 bases identical to TRBD2. The CDR3 is 15 amino acids. Germline lookup yields CDR1 SGDLS and CDR2 YYNGEE. The trim removed 3 bases at V and 4 bases at J, leaving 6 bases unmatched. CDR3: CASSAGTSGIYEQYF. The CDR3 nucleotides read TGTGCCAGCAGCGCCGGGACTAGCGGAATATACGAGCAGTACTTC.

The sample holds one count of this clone. The V call is TRBV6-5, the J call TRBJ2-7; 9 bases align to TRBD1. This CDR3 is 14 amino acids long. Trimming at V came to 5 bases and at J to 3 bases, leaving 5 bases not matched to a gene. CDR1 and CDR2 (germline): MNHEY, SVGAGI. As DNA, the CDR3 is TGTGCCAGCAGTGACAGGGGGGGCAGCTACGAGCAGTACTTC. It encodes CASSDRGGSYEQYF.

The rearrangement links TRBV7-6 to TRBJ1-1; D is unclear. This CDR3 region has 17 residues. The V and J ends lost 4 bases and 0 bases respectively, with 18 bases between them. The V gene's germline CDR1 is SGHVS and CDR2 FNYEAQ. The DNA for the CDR3 is TGTGCCAGCAGCTCCGCATTTGAAAATGGGGTGAACACTGAAGCTTTCTTT. It specifies CASSSAFENGVNTEAFF. Full variable domain (remainder filled in from reference TRBV7-6 and TRBJ1-1): GAGVSQSPRYKVTKRGQDVALRCDPISGHVSLYWYRQALGQGPEFLTYFNYEAQQDKSGLPNDRFSAERPEGSISTLTIQRTEQRDSAMYRCASSSAFENGVNTEAFFGQGTRLTVV.

This clone appeared a single time. The J gene is TRBJ1-2, the V gene TRBV7-9, with 9 bases aligning to TRBD1. Germline loops: CDR1 SEHNR, CDR2 FQNEAQ (reference sequence). The CDR3 totals 17 residues. The junction had 10 bases not matched to a gene; V was cut back by 4 bases and J by 1 base. CDR3 amino acids: CASSSGTGPFLNYGYTF. The CDR3 nucleotides are TGTGCCAGCAGCTCTGGGACAGGGCCCTTCCTTAACTATGGCTACACCTTC.

The V gene is TRBV5-6, the J gene TRBJ1-6, with D hard to call. The germline V gene encodes CDR1 SGHDT and CDR2 YYEEEE. The CDR3 is made up of 12 amino acids. V gave up 7 bases and J gave up 12 bases, with 14 bases separating them. This CDR3 reads CASQVGNGPLHF. CDR3 nucleotides: TGTGCCAGCCAGGTAGGGAACGGACCCCTCCACTTT.

The chain uses TRBV14 and TRBJ2-6; TRBD1 is a possible D gene (6 bases). This CDR3 comprises 18 residues. Per the germline V gene, CDR1 is SGHDN and CDR2 is FVKESK. The ends were cut back, 2 bases at V and 0 bases at J, with 14 bases in the middle. In DNA, the CDR3 is TGTGCCAGCAGCCAATCCCGGACAGTCTTCTCTGGGGCCAACGTCCTGACTTTC. Its protein product is CASSQSRTVFSGANVLTF.

The chain uses TRBV6-5 and TRBJ2-2; D might be TRBD1 or TRBD2, each matching 5 bases. V lost 2 bases, J lost 2 bases, and 9 bases lay in between. Germline V gives CDR1 MNHEY, CDR2 SVGAGI. This CDR3 has 15 amino acids. This CDR3 is CASSYARDNTGELFF. In nucleotides, the CDR3 is TGTGCCAGCAGTTACGCACGGGACAACACCGGGGAGCTGTTTTTT.

With respect to this clone: In the same sample, other DNA sequences code for this CDR3. This chain uses TRBV30 with TRBJ2-3; 8 bases match TRBD1. J lost 0 bases, V lost 3 bases, and 2 bases had no gene match. The CDR3 has 14 residues. Germline V gene lookup returns CDR1 GTSNPN and CDR2 SVGIG (reference sequence). In DNA form, the CDR3 reads TGTGCCTGGAGCAGGGACAGGAGCACAGATACGCAGTATTTT. This translates into CAWSRDRSTDTQYF.

The chain couples TRBV27 to TRBJ2-1; no clear D. CDR1 is MNHEY and CDR2 is SMNVEV in the germline V gene (reference sequence). Trimming pared 1 base from V and 4 bases from J, leaving 5 bases between. The CDR3 sequence is 13 residues long. In DNA, the CDR3 is TGTGCCAGCAGTTTATACGAGTACAATGAGCAGTTCTTC. This gives the protein CASSLYEYNEQFF.

This chain connects TRBV7-8 to TRBJ2-7, with 9 bases that match TRBD2. Germline-derived CDR1 and CDR2 are SGHVS and FQNEAQ. This CDR3 has 14 residues. V was clipped by 5 bases and J by 5 bases; unmatched bases: 7. The CDR3 bases are TGTGCCAGCAGCACTCGGACTAGCGACGACGAGCAGTACTTC. This sequence encodes CASSTRTSDDEQYF.

This chain uses TRBV7-8 with TRBJ2-3; TRBD2 agrees at 7 bases. Germline values: CDR1 SGHVS, CDR2 FQNEAQ. V lost 7 bases and J lost 7; bases outside the gene matches: 5. This CDR3 has 12 residues. CDR3 nucleotides: TGTGCCAGCAACGGGAGGTCTCATACGCAGTATTTT. This sequence encodes CASNGRSHTQYF.

This clone showed up just a few times. V is TRBV7-9 and J is TRBJ1-2; D gene ambiguous. The CDR3 extends over 11 amino acids. In germline, CDR1 is SEHNR, CDR2 FQNEAQ (reference sequence). Deletions cut 4 bases from V and 8 bases from J, with 8 bases between. CDR3: CASSSGWGYTF. In DNA form, the CDR3 reads TGTGCCAGCAGCTCCGGATGGGGCTACACCTTC.

This chain links TRBV7-3 with TRBJ2-1; D is tentatively TRBD1 or TRBD2 (6 bases each). The CDR3 is 15 residues long. In germline, CDR1 is SGHTA, CDR2 FQGTGA. With 5 bases removed from V and 5 bases from J, the gap between germline ends came to 16 bases. The CDR3 DNA reads as TGTGCCAGCAGCCGGGGGCTAGCGACAAACAATGAGCAGTTCTTC. Translating gives CASSRGLATNNEQFF.

V gene TRBV28 combines with J gene TRBJ2-7; D call uncertain. The length of the CDR3 is 13 residues. Germline CDR1 MDHEN, CDR2 SYDVKM. Deletions cut 7 bases from V and 6 bases from J, with 16 bases between. The CDR3 sequence: CASTAIGPPEQYF. DNA of the CDR3: TGTGCCAGCACGGCGATAGGCCCTCCCGAGCAGTACTTC.

The J gene is TRBJ2-7, the V gene TRBV27; perhaps TRBD2 as D (6 bases). Germline loops: CDR1 MNHEY, CDR2 SMNVEV (reference sequence). The V and J ends lost 3 bases and 1 base respectively, with 10 bases between them. The CDR3 is 14 residues long. The CDR3, as DNA: TGTGCCAGCAGTTTCTTTAGCGGTTCCTACGAGCAGTACTTC. Translation gives CASSFFSGSYEQYF.